This T cell receptor beta chain emerged from a study of beta chain features in type 1 diabetes. As for the study in general: Across every sample, about 100 million sorted cells were examined in total.

As to this clone: The target antigen is unknown.

Sorted cells reached over 98% purity in every population. General study results and limits: All four CD4+ subsets of Type 1 diabetes patients contained TCRB CDR3s that were moderately but significantly shorter.

Losses at the gene ends were 4 bases for V and 4 bases for J; bases not matched to a gene: 11. The CDR3 sequence is 15 residues long. Germline V gives CDR1 SQVTM, CDR2 ANQGSEA. Every isolated RNA sample was fully reverse transcribed, so sequencing captured expressed TCRB transcripts. Around 3.57 million reads was the average for naive, central memory and regulatory T cell samples. TCRdb keeps only in-frame clones here, not all; method: immunoSEQ multiplex PCR. Of roughly 240,000 clones in the sample, roughly 24% were seen once. The material sequenced was naive CD4+ T cells from blood. The chain has TRBV29-1 and TRBJ2-7; TRBD1 aligns across 9 bases. This TCR came from a woman aged 25 to 39 with type 1 diabetes. CDR3 sequence reads: CSVADLQGAGYEQYF. In nucleotides, the CDR3 is TGCAGCGTTGCGGATCTACAGGGGGCGGGATACGAGCAGTACTTC.